The 14 T cell receptor beta chains below were found in one sample sequenced in a study of patients and donors after allogeneic stem cell transplantation. In TCRdb, the RT-PCR reads were re-called with MiXCR into one record per CDR3 protein. The sample contains approximately 170,000 distinct CDR3 sequences, about 24% of which appear only once. Source material: blood, either unsorted or a sorted T cell fraction (not recorded which). The source of these receptors is a human donor who was either an allogeneic HSCT recipient or a stem cell or donor lymphocyte infusion donor (not recorded which). It is not recorded whose cells these are; they may come from a transplant donor.

This clonotype turned up a few times. V and J are TRBV5-1 and TRBJ2-3; the match to TRBD2 covers 8 bases. Germline V gene lookup returns CDR1 SGHRS and CDR2 YFSETQ. The V gene end was trimmed by 4 bases and the J gene end by 9 bases; junction bases not matched to a gene: 16. The CDR3 has 16 amino acids. CDR3 sequence: CASSDSAGVPQLTQYF. In DNA, the CDR3 is TGCGCCAGCAGCGATTCAGCGGGGGTTCCTCAATTGACGCAGTATTTT. The variable domain in full, completed from reference TRBV5-1 and TRBJ2-3, reads KAGVTQTPRYLIKTRGQQVTLSCSPISGHRSVSWYQQTPGQGLQFLFEYFSETQRNKGNFPGRFSGRQFSNSRSEMNVSTLELGDSALYLCASSDSAGVPQLTQYFGPGTRLTVL.

The genes are TRBV10-3 and TRBJ1-1; D unclear. V was clipped by 9 bases and J by 2 bases, with 16 bases between them. Germline-derived CDR1 and CDR2 are ENHRY and SYGVKD. The length of the CDR3 is 14 residues. CDR3 sequence (DNA): TGTGCCATAGGGTCGGGCAGCATTAACACTGAAGCTTTCTTT. Its translation: CAIGSGSINTEAFF.

The rearrangement uses TRBV27 and TRBJ1-2; perhaps TRBD1 as D (6 bases). Trimming took 0 bases from V and 1 from J, leaving 9 bases between them. This CDR3 is 15 amino acids long. CDR1 MNHEY and CDR2 SMNVEV come from the germline V gene (reference sequence). Here the CDR3 reads CASSLSRGGNYGYTF. CDR3 DNA: TGTGCCAGCAGTTTATCGAGAGGGGGTAACTATGGCTACACCTTC.

J is TRBJ2-2 and V is TRBV19; maybe TRBD1 (6 bases). From germline, CDR1 is LNHDA and CDR2 SQIVND (reference sequence). The CDR3 is 17 residues long. V was shortened by 3 bases and J by 3 bases, with 17 bases between the two germline ends. CDR3 protein: CASSIGASGADTGELFF. The CDR3 nucleotides are TGTGCCAGTAGTATCGGGGCATCAGGGGCCGACACCGGGGAGCTGTTTTTT.

V and J are TRBV12-3 or TRBV12-4 and TRBJ1-2; 11 bases are a match to TRBD1. V gave up 5 bases and J gave up 8 bases; unmatched junction bases: 10. This CDR3 has 15 amino acids. In DNA, the CDR3 is TGTGCCAGCAGTGCGGACAGGGGGCTATTGAGCGGCTACACCTTC. This gives the protein CASSADRGLLSGYTF.

The chain uses TRBV6-5 and TRBJ1-2; a weak D match, TRBD1 (5 bases). V lost 4 bases and J lost 5, with 14 bases in between. CDR1 and CDR2 from the germline V gene are MNHEY and SVGAGI. The CDR3 totals 14 residues. CDR3 nucleotides: TGTGCCAGCAGTTTCTTACAGCGGGGGTATGGCTACACCTTC. This sequence encodes CASSFLQRGYGYTF.

This clonotype was observed a handful of times. The rearrangement uses TRBV20-1 and TRBJ2-7, with a tentative D call TRBD2 (7 bases). Germline loops: CDR1 DFQATT, CDR2 SNEGSKA (reference sequence). Trimming shortened V by 5 bases and J by 2 bases, and 13 bases separated the two germline ends. The CDR3 totals 13 residues. The CDR3 here is CSALLGGPYEQYF. DNA for the CDR3: TGCAGTGCTCTATTGGGGGGGCCCTACGAGCAGTACTTC.

The chain combines TRBV29-1 with TRBJ1-1; 8 bases are a match to TRBD1. V was clipped by 6 bases and J by 3 bases; unmatched bases: 9. CDR3 length: 14 amino acids. In germline, CDR1 is SQVTM, CDR2 ANQGSEA. Here the CDR3 reads CSVELDRGDTEAFF. The CDR3 region has the DNA TGCAGCGTGGAACTTGACAGGGGCGACACTGAAGCTTTCTTT. Full variable domain (outside the CDR3, taken from reference TRBV29-1 and TRBJ1-1): SAVISQKPSRDICQRGTSLTIQCQVDSQVTMMFWYRQQPGQSLTLIATANQGSEATYESGFVIDKFPISRPNLTFSTLTVSNMSPEDSSIYLCSVELDRGDTEAFFGQGTRLTVV.

This clonotype was picked up a small number of times. The J gene is TRBJ2-3, the V gene TRBV15; 9 nucleotides match TRBD1. Germline V gene sequence: CDR1 LNHNV, CDR2 YYDKDF (reference sequence). The CDR3 has 17 amino acids. V lost 4 bases and J lost 0; bases outside the gene matches: 8. The CDR3 region has the DNA TGTGCCACCAGCACCTACCTGGACAGGGGTAGCACAGATACGCAGTATTTT. Protein product: CATSTYLDRGSTDTQYF.

The chain employs TRBV10-3 and TRBJ1-1; D remains unclear. The CDR3 totals 13 residues. CDR1 is ENHRY, CDR2 SYGVKD, per germline. The germline V and J ends were trimmed by 8 bases and 1 base, with 11 bases remaining between them. The CDR3 region is CAIGGAGNTEAFF. The DNA for the CDR3 is TGTGCCATCGGCGGTGCGGGGAACACTGAAGCTTTCTTT.

V usage is TRBV29-1 and J usage is TRBJ2-5, with no clear D. The V end lost 5 bases, the J end lost 4 bases, and 17 bases lay between the germline ends. CDR3 length: 14 residues. Germline-derived CDR1 and CDR2 are SQVTM and ANQGSEA. CDR3 protein: CSVIRVPWGETQYF. The CDR3 DNA is TGCAGCGTTATCCGGGTCCCCTGGGGAGAGACCCAGTACTTC.

The V and J genes are TRBV5-1 and TRBJ1-2; D unresolved. V was clipped by 4 bases and J by 1 base, with 17 bases between them. Germline V gene lookup returns CDR1 SGHRS and CDR2 YFSETQ. The CDR3 loop spans 16 amino acids. The CDR3 sequence: CASSQLRRPINYGYTF. The CDR3 DNA reads TGCGCCAGCAGCCAATTAAGACGGCCAATTAACTATGGCTACACCTTC. The full variable domain, completed using reference TRBV5-1 and TRBJ1-2, is KAGVTQTPRYLIKTRGQQVTLSCSPISGHRSVSWYQQTPGQGLQFLFEYFSETQRNKGNFPGRFSGRQFSNSRSEMNVSTLELGDSALYLCASSQLRRPINYGYTFGSGTRLTVV.

This clonotype occurred a few times. V is TRBV20-1 and J is TRBJ1-1, with D maybe TRBD1 (6 bases). The germline gives CDR1 DFQATT, CDR2 SNEGSKA (reference sequence). This CDR3 spans 14 amino acids. Trimming removed 3 bases from V and 5 bases from J, with 16 bases in between. CDR3 loop: CSASGGGLWTEAFF. As DNA, the CDR3 is TGCAGTGCTAGCGGCGGGGGCTTGTGGACTGAAGCTTTCTTT.

This clonotype was recorded a few times. This chain connects TRBV20-1 to TRBJ2-7; D uncertain. V lost 1 base and J lost 1, with 5 bases in between. In germline, CDR1 is DFQATT, CDR2 SNEGSKA (reference sequence). The CDR3 is 12 residues long. In DNA, the CDR3 is TGCAGTGCTAGAGTGGGTTCCTACGAGCAGTACTTC. This gives the protein CSARVGSYEQYF.